The 27 T cell receptor beta chains listed next were all sequenced from one sample in a study of shared clonotypes between healthy human individuals. Profiled with immunoSEQ multiplex PCR; TCRdb holds only in-frame clones, not every one. The table lists hundreds of thousands of clones, around 96% of them singletons. Naive CD8 cells, CD45RO-negative and positively selected for CCR7, excluded terminally differentiated effector memory CD45RA+ cells. Sequenced material: naive CD8+ T cells sorted from blood. These receptors were taken from a woman aged 30 to 39 in good health.

The count of this clone is one. This chain uses TRBV28 with TRBJ2-6, with D possibly being TRBD1 or TRBD2 (5 bases each). Germline V gene data show CDR1 as MDHEN and CDR2 as SYDVKM. This CDR3 region has 19 residues. Trimming pared 5 bases from V and 3 bases from J, leaving 23 bases between. The CDR3 sequence: CASSLIITPGTVGANVLTF. The DNA for the CDR3 is TGTGCCAGCAGTCTAATTATAACCCCAGGGACGGTTGGGGCCAACGTCCTGACTTTC.

This chain links TRBV28 with TRBJ1-1; TRBD1 agrees at 7 bases. The CDR3 is 16 amino acids. CDR1 is MDHEN and CDR2 is SYDVKM in the germline V gene. V lost 2 bases, J lost 0 bases, and 6 bases stayed unmatched. The CDR3 protein is CASSLQGVYLNTEAFF. CDR3 DNA sequence: TGTGCCAGCAGTTTACAGGGGGTCTATTTGAACACTGAAGCTTTCTTT.

The V and J genes are TRBV28 and TRBJ2-1; maybe TRBD2 (5 bases). This CDR3 has 15 residues. Germline lookup yields CDR1 MDHEN and CDR2 SYDVKM. The V end lost 9 bases, the J end lost 4 bases, and 19 bases lay between the germline ends. The CDR3, as DNA: TGTGCCAGTCTCCCCCCGGGGAGCAGATACAATGAGCAGTTCTTC. Translating gives CASLPPGSRYNEQFF.

The rearrangement joins TRBV29-1 to TRBJ2-7; 7 bases align to TRBD1. This CDR3 has 13 residues. V was pared by 4 bases and J by 4 bases, with 7 bases of the junction left unmatched. CDR1 and CDR2 (germline): SQVTM, ANQGSEA. The CDR3 is CSVVGAGGYEQYF. CDR3 in DNA: TGCAGCGTTGTAGGGGCAGGGGGATACGAGCAGTACTTC.

V usage is TRBV27 and J usage is TRBJ2-1; D call uncertain. CDR1 and CDR2 (germline): MNHEY, SMNVEV (reference sequence). The CDR3 has 13 residues. Trimming shortened V by 6 bases and J by 3 bases, and 9 bases separated the two germline ends. CDR3 DNA: TGTGCCAGCAGAGACTCAGACTACAATGAGCAGTTCTTC. Translated: CASRDSDYNEQFF.

V and J are TRBV28 and TRBJ2-7; D remains unclear. There are 13 residues in the CDR3. Germline lookup yields CDR1 MDHEN and CDR2 SYDVKM. V was cut by 10 bases and J by 2 bases, with 15 bases left in between. CDR3 residues: CATSGAVTYEQYF. The CDR3 coding sequence is TGTGCCACCTCGGGCGCGGTAACCTACGAGCAGTACTTC.

A word on this clone: The sample contains more than one DNA sequence encoding this CDR3. The V gene is TRBV27, the J gene TRBJ2-2, with D perhaps assigned TRBD1 or TRBD2 (5 bases each). Germline CDR1 and CDR2: MNHEY and SMNVEV (reference sequence). V was trimmed by 3 bases and J by 4 bases, leaving 9 bases between them. The length of the CDR3 is 14 residues. In DNA form, the CDR3 reads TGTGCCAGCAGTTTTGGGACCATCACCGGGGAGCTGTTTTTT. This translates into CASSFGTITGELFF.

V gene TRBV28 combines with J gene TRBJ1-5, with D perhaps matching TRBD1 (5 bases). Trimming removed 7 bases at V and 1 base at J, with 23 bases between. CDR3 length: 18 amino acids. Germline CDR1 is MDHEN and CDR2 is SYDVKM. CDR3 sequence reads: CASKTLIDRLPSNQPQHF. CDR3 coding DNA: TGTGCCAGCAAAACCCTCATCGACAGACTTCCGAGCAATCAGCCCCAGCATTTT.

V and J are TRBV5-4 and TRBJ1-5; D gene unclear. Trimming removed 1 base at V and 7 bases at J, with 9 bases between. The V gene's germline CDR1 is SGHNT and CDR2 YYREEE (reference sequence). The CDR3 is made up of 13 amino acids. The CDR3 region has the DNA TGTGCCAGCAGCTTGCATACTGGCCAGCCCCAGCATTTT. This gives the protein CASSLHTGQPQHF.

The V gene is TRBV18, the J gene TRBJ2-7; the D gene is possibly TRBD2 (6 bases). Germline V gene data show CDR1 as KGHSH and CDR2 as LQKENI. The V end was cut by 2 bases, the J end by 2 bases, with 13 bases between. The CDR3 loop spans 15 amino acids. The CDR3 nucleotides are TGTGCCAGCTCACCATCTAGCGAGAGACCCTACGAGCAGTACTTC. The encoded protein is CASSPSSERPYEQYF. Using reference TRBV18 and TRBJ2-7 for the parts outside the CDR3, the full variable domain is NAGVMQNPRHLVRRRGQEARLRCSPMKGHSHVYWYRQLPEEGLKFMVYLQKENIIDESGMPKERFSAEFPKEGPSILRIQQVVRGDSAAYFCASSPSSERPYEQYFGPGTRLTVT.

The chain couples TRBV28 to TRBJ2-1, with D uncertain. The V end was cut by 6 bases, the J end by 7 bases, with 13 bases between. The length of the CDR3 is 13 residues. The germline CDR1 and CDR2 sequences are MDHEN and SYDVKM. CDR3 sequence (DNA): TGTGCCAGCAGCATAATCAGAGCAAATGAGCAGTTCTTC. It codes for CASSIIRANEQFF.

The CDR3 region is CASSLPRPEAFF. The CDR3 DNA reads TGTGCCAGCAGCTTACCTAGACCTGAAGCTTTCTTT. The gene calls are TRBV7-9 and TRBJ1-1, with D unclear. Trimming took 2 bases from V and 6 from J, leaving 7 bases between them. The CDR3 runs to 12 residues. CDR1 and CDR2 from the germline V gene are SEHNR and FQNEAQ (reference sequence).

The chain joins TRBV5-1 to TRBJ2-5, with 8 bases fitting TRBD2. After removal of 1 base from V and 3 bases from J, the junction contained 5 bases not matched to a gene. The CDR3 loop spans 15 amino acids. Germline loops: CDR1 SGHRS, CDR2 YFSETQ. This chain's CDR3 is CASSLYLAGKETQYF. The CDR3 DNA follows: TGCGCCAGCAGCTTGTACCTAGCGGGTAAAGAGACCCAGTACTTC.

This sequence joins TRBV28 and TRBJ1-4; D is ambiguous. The CDR3 has 14 amino acids. Trimming removed 6 bases from V and 6 bases from J, with 14 bases in between. From germline, CDR1 is MDHEN and CDR2 SYDVKM. This chain's CDR3 is CASRLRTVYEKLFF. The DNA for the CDR3 is TGTGCCAGCAGACTTCGGACGGTTTATGAAAAACTGTTTTTT.

The rearrangement links TRBV19 to TRBJ2-7, with 8 nucleotides matching TRBD2. V lost 5 bases and J lost 7; bases outside the gene matches: 13. From germline, CDR1 is LNHDA and CDR2 SQIVND (reference sequence). This CDR3 is built from 15 residues. The CDR3 region has the DNA TGTGCCAGTAGTCGCTCAGGACTAGCCTTGTGGGAGCAGTACTTC. Its translation is CASSRSGLALWEQYF.

V and J are TRBV13 and TRBJ1-1; no clear D. V was clipped by 0 bases and J by 11 bases, with 13 bases between them. The CDR3 length is 13 residues. The germline V gene has CDR1 PRHDT and CDR2 FYEKMQ (reference sequence). This chain's CDR3 is CASSLGSGRWAFF. CDR3 DNA sequence: TGTGCCAGCAGCTTAGGTTCCGGGCGATGGGCTTTCTTT.

This clone has a single count. This chain links TRBV5-4 with TRBJ1-1, with D perhaps TRBD1 (5 bases). The CDR3 sequence is 12 residues long. Deletions cut 4 bases from V and 6 bases from J, with 10 bases between. Germline V gene sequence: CDR1 SGHNT, CDR2 YYREEE (reference sequence). The CDR3 spells CASSRGGSEAFF. DNA for the CDR3: TGTGCCAGCAGCCGCGGGGGTTCTGAAGCTTTCTTT.

The chain is built from TRBV28 and TRBJ2-2, with unresolved D. The V and J ends lost 5 bases and 4 bases respectively, with 8 bases between them. The CDR3 sequence is 13 residues long. Germline CDR1 reads MDHEN; CDR2 reads SYDVKM. The CDR3 here is CASSLRVTGELFF. The CDR3 DNA is TGTGCCAGCAGTCTCCGGGTCACCGGGGAGCTGTTTTTT.

The V gene is TRBV9, the J gene TRBJ2-7; 7 bases line up with TRBD1. The V gene end was trimmed by 2 bases and the J gene end by 2 bases; junction bases not matched to a gene: 4. The CDR3 totals 14 residues. Germline V gene sequence: CDR1 SGDLS, CDR2 YYNGEE. Here the CDR3 reads CASSVGTAPYEQYF. The CDR3 region has the DNA TGTGCCAGCAGCGTGGGGACAGCCCCCTACGAGCAGTACTTC.

This clone was observed once. The chain couples TRBV28 to TRBJ2-7, with 7 bases fitting TRBD1. Germline V CDR1 and CDR2: MDHEN, SYDVKM. J gave up 0 bases and V 2 bases, and 4 bases lay outside the gene matches. The CDR3 contains 15 residues. This CDR3 is CASSLEWDSSYEQYF. The CDR3, as DNA: TGTGCCAGCAGTTTAGAGTGGGACAGCTCCTACGAGCAGTACTTC.

The chain has TRBV27 and TRBJ2-7; TRBD2 matches 8 bases. Germline-derived CDR1 and CDR2 are MNHEY and SMNVEV (reference sequence). The CDR3 runs to 14 residues. Trimming removed 5 bases from V and 5 bases from J; junction bases left unmatched: 8. Written as DNA, the CDR3 is TGTGCCAGCAGTCCCGGGCGGGAGGTCAACGAGCAGTACTTC. Protein sequence: CASSPGREVNEQYF.

The gene calls are TRBV29-1 and TRBJ1-1; possible D gene TRBD1, 5 bases. V gave up 7 bases and J gave up 1 base, with 7 bases separating them. The CDR3 is 11 amino acids. The germline gives CDR1 SQVTM, CDR2 ANQGSEA. CDR3 region: CSGTKNTEAFF. CDR3 nucleotides: TGCAGCGGGACAAAGAACACTGAAGCTTTCTTT.

The rearrangement links TRBV5-6 to TRBJ2-7; 11 bases map to TRBD2. This CDR3 region has 16 residues. Germline trimming cut 4 bases from V and 1 base from J; bases unmatched to any gene: 7. Germline lookup yields CDR1 SGHDT and CDR2 YYEEEE. Here the CDR3 DNA reads TGTGCCAGCAGCAAACCAGGGACTAGCGGTTCCTACGAGCAGTACTTC. It is translated as CASSKPGTSGSYEQYF.

The rearrangement links TRBV5-1 to TRBJ2-7; TRBD2 matches at 9 bases. The CDR3 runs 15 residues. The J segment lost 2 bases and the V segment lost 4 bases, leaving 7 bases of the junction unmatched. Germline loops: CDR1 SGHRS, CDR2 YFSETQ. CDR3 loop: CASSGSSGNPYEQYF. CDR3 nucleotide sequence: TGCGCCAGCAGCGGTTCTAGCGGGAACCCCTACGAGCAGTACTTC.

CDR3 DNA sequence: TGTGCCAGCAGTTTATTGGGGGACAGGTTTCTATCCTATAAGTACTTC. Protein product: CASSLLGDRFLSYKYF. The V and J genes are TRBV28 and TRBJ2-7; the match to TRBD1 covers 8 bases. The length of the CDR3 is 16 residues. Trimming removed 1 base from V and 11 bases from J; junction bases left unmatched: 16. The germline V gene encodes CDR1 MDHEN and CDR2 SYDVKM.

V usage is TRBV27 and J usage is TRBJ2-5; D unclear. Germline CDR1 and CDR2: MNHEY and SMNVEV (reference sequence). The CDR3 length is 16 residues. V lost 2 bases to trimming and J lost 2 bases, with 15 bases between them. In DNA, the CDR3 is TGTGCCAGCAGTTTAGCCCCGGCAGTTTCTCAAGAGACCCAGTACTTC. Translation: CASSLAPAVSQETQYF.

The V call is TRBV15, the J call TRBJ1-4; D is uncertain. The CDR3 runs to 14 residues. Trimming took off 5 bases at V and 6 bases at J, with 13 bases between the two ends. Germline V gene sequence: CDR1 LNHNV, CDR2 YYDKDF (reference sequence). The CDR3 sequence is CATSPSVEDEKLFF. The CDR3 region has the DNA TGTGCCACCAGCCCTAGTGTAGAAGATGAAAAACTGTTTTTT.